The following is a TCR beta chain sequence with its context. Its antigen is as yet unknown. The data derive from a study of cytomegalovirus exposure and HLA in healthy donors. Across the whole study: The roughly 120 million unique TCR beta sequences, from about 190 million T cells, were found by an earlier analysis. Findings and limits, study-wide: Prior analysis indicated that the majority of TCR beta V segments exhibited productivity approximately 90% or approximately 30% of the time. Reports state that TCR beta sequences accurately predicted most subjects' HLA-A and HLA-B alleles. V- and J-gene trimming in TCR beta was tied to a missense DCLRE1C variant by an analysis performed later.

This PCR relied on a set of 60 Vbeta primers and 13 Jbeta primers. Produced via immunoSEQ multiplex PCR; TCRdb's table is partial and in-frame only. The profile covers some 200,000 clones, with about 78% appearing a single time and less than 3% taken by the ten largest. Trimming removed 1 base from V and 3 bases from J, with 6 bases in between. Germline CDR1 reads SGHVS; CDR2 reads FQNEAQ. The CDR3 contains 14 residues. Sequenced material: PBMCs. This chain links TRBV7-8 with TRBJ2-2, with D possibly TRBD2 on 6 matching bases. The receptor's source is a woman aged 25 to 39 in good health and CMV-seronegative. The CDR3 protein is CASSLGGDTGELFF. Written as DNA, the CDR3 is TGTGCCAGCAGCTTAGGCGGGGACACCGGGGAGCTGTTTTTT.